A selection of T cell receptor beta chains follows, all from one sample in a study of cytomegalovirus exposure and HLA in healthy donors. Sequencing used immunoSEQ multiplex PCR; TCRdb keeps in-frame clones, though not all of them. The sample carries about 330,000 clones, approximately 90% recorded once. Sequencing used PBMCs. The receptors here all came from a woman aged 18-29 years in good health and CMV-seronegative. CDR3s include the opening cysteine and the closing phenylalanine or tryptophan. A D gene is named only where the DNA matches it firmly. Part of the rows lack a size; the others show once, few, many or a class for expanded clones.

abundance: NA; j_gene: TRBJ1-2; d_gene: TRBD1; v_gene: TRBV7-9; CDR3aa: CASSLADRGNYGYTF; CDR3nt: TGTGCCAGCAGCTTAGCAGACAGGGGGAACTATGGCTACACCTTC
abundance: NA; j_gene: TRBJ2-7; d_gene: TRBD2; v_gene: TRBV7-9; CDR3aa: CASSLRASGAPYEQYF; CDR3nt: TGTGCCAGCAGCTTACGCGCTAGCGGGGCCCCCTACGAGCAGTACTTC
abundance: NA; j_gene: TRBJ1-1; d_gene: NA; v_gene: TRBV27; CDR3aa: CASTFRSFMNTEAFF; CDR3nt: TGTGCCAGCACCTTCCGGTCTTTTATGAACACTGAAGCTTTCTTT
abundance: once; j_gene: TRBJ1-4; d_gene: TRBD1; v_gene: TRBV5-1; CDR3aa: CASSPGQYSATNEKLFF; CDR3nt: TGCGCCAGCAGCCCGGGACAGTATTCCGCAACTAATGAAAAACTGTTTTTT
abundance: NA; j_gene: TRBJ2-3; d_gene: TRBD1; v_gene: TRBV25-1; CDR3aa: CASSETGTGGVGDTQYF; CDR3nt: TGTGCCAGCAGTGAGACCGGGACAGGGGGCGTGGGAGATACGCAGTATTTT
abundance: NA; j_gene: TRBJ1-5; d_gene: NA; v_gene: TRBV2; CDR3aa: CASRKDSNQPQHF; CDR3nt: TGTGCCAGCAGGAAAGACAGTAATCAGCCCCAGCATTTT
abundance: NA; j_gene: TRBJ1-4; d_gene: NA; v_gene: TRBV6-5; CDR3aa: CASTLNTRRMEKLFF; CDR3nt: TGTGCCAGCACCCTTAATACACGGAGGATGGAAAAACTGTTTTTT
abundance: NA; j_gene: TRBJ2-3; d_gene: NA; v_gene: TRBV18; CDR3aa: CASSPREERTQYF; CDR3nt: TGTGCCAGCTCACCACGGGAGGAGAGGACGCAGTATTTT
abundance: NA; j_gene: TRBJ2-1; d_gene: TRBD2; v_gene: TRBV7-3; CDR3aa: CASSPVSGGSYEQFF; CDR3nt: TGTGCCAGCAGCCCGGTCAGCGGCGGGAGCTATGAGCAGTTCTTC
abundance: NA; j_gene: TRBJ1-1; d_gene: TRBD1; v_gene: TRBV4-3; CDR3aa: CASSRDSTGVGEAFF; CDR3nt: TGCGCCAGCAGCCGGGATTCGACAGGGGTGGGTGAAGCTTTCTTT
abundance: NA; j_gene: TRBJ2-7; d_gene: TRBD2; v_gene: TRBV11-2; CDR3aa: CASSLPLEGRGTYEQYF; CDR3nt: TGTGCCAGCAGCTTACCGTTGGAGGGGAGGGGAACCTACGAGCAGTACTTC
abundance: once; j_gene: TRBJ1-2; d_gene: TRBD1; v_gene: TRBV11-2; CDR3aa: CASSLGGTGLFYGYTF; CDR3nt: TGTGCCAGCAGCTTAGGCGGGACAGGACTCTTCTATGGCTACACCTTC
abundance: NA; j_gene: TRBJ2-3; d_gene: TRBD1; v_gene: TRBV5-5; CDR3aa: CASSTGQGFSTDTQYF; CDR3nt: TGTGCCAGCAGCACAGGACAGGGGTTTAGCACAGATACGCAGTATTTT
abundance: NA; j_gene: TRBJ1-1; d_gene: NA; v_gene: TRBV7-3; CDR3aa: CASSLGREEGTEAFF; CDR3nt: TGTGCCAGCAGCTTAGGAAGGGAGGAGGGCACTGAAGCTTTCTTT
abundance: NA; j_gene: TRBJ2-7; d_gene: TRBD1; v_gene: TRBV18; CDR3aa: CASSRQGSGEQYF; CDR3nt: TGTGCCAGCTCACGACAGGGATCGGGAGAGCAGTACTTC
abundance: NA; j_gene: TRBJ2-7; d_gene: TRBD2; v_gene: TRBV9; CDR3aa: CASSAEAREGYEQYF; CDR3nt: TGTGCCAGCAGCGCCGAGGCGCGGGAGGGCTACGAGCAGTACTTC
abundance: NA; j_gene: TRBJ2-1; d_gene: TRBD2; v_gene: TRBV5-1; CDR3aa: CASSLGARTSGTRNEQFF; CDR3nt: TGCGCCAGCAGCTTGGGGGCTCGGACTAGCGGAACTAGGAATGAGCAGTTCTTC
abundance: few; j_gene: TRBJ1-2; d_gene: TRBD1; v_gene: TRBV5-3; CDR3aa: CARSLLTGPHYGYTF; CDR3nt: TGTGCCAGAAGCTTATTGACAGGGCCCCACTATGGCTACACCTTC
abundance: NA; j_gene: TRBJ1-2; d_gene: TRBD1; v_gene: TRBV7-3; CDR3aa: CASSPGQGASGYTF; CDR3nt: TGTGCCAGCAGCCCCGGACAGGGGGCTAGTGGCTACACCTTC
abundance: NA; j_gene: TRBJ2-7; d_gene: NA; v_gene: TRBV5-1; CDR3aa: CASKATRGEQYF; CDR3nt: TGCGCCAGCAAGGCGACTAGGGGTGAGCAGTACTTC
abundance: NA; j_gene: TRBJ1-1; d_gene: NA; v_gene: TRBV13; CDR3aa: CASSFSPEMNTEAFF; CDR3nt: TGTGCCAGCAGCTTCTCCCCGGAGATGAACACTGAAGCTTTCTTT
abundance: NA; j_gene: TRBJ2-3; d_gene: TRBD2; v_gene: TRBV11-1; CDR3aa: CASSQRAGVEWADTQYF; CDR3nt: TGTGCCAGCAGCCAAAGGGCGGGAGTTGAATGGGCAGATACGCAGTATTTT
abundance: NA; j_gene: TRBJ2-3; d_gene: TRBD1; v_gene: TRBV5-6; CDR3aa: CASSFNRGPLTDTQYF; CDR3nt: TGTGCCAGCAGCTTCAACAGGGGGCCCTTAACAGATACGCAGTATTTT
abundance: once; j_gene: TRBJ1-2; d_gene: NA; v_gene: TRBV18; CDR3aa: CASSPQRESGYTF; CDR3nt: TGTGCCAGCTCACCACAGAGAGAAAGTGGCTACACCTTC
abundance: NA; j_gene: TRBJ1-2; d_gene: NA; v_gene: TRBV6-6; CDR3aa: CASSARAETNYGYTF; CDR3nt: TGTGCCAGCAGTGCCCGAGCTGAAACTAACTATGGCTACACCTTC
abundance: once; j_gene: TRBJ1-2; d_gene: TRBD1; v_gene: TRBV28; CDR3aa: CASNPRGTGVVGYTF; CDR3nt: TGTGCCAGCAACCCCCGGGGAACAGGGGTGGTTGGCTACACCTTC
abundance: NA; j_gene: TRBJ2-1; d_gene: NA; v_gene: TRBV4-1; CDR3aa: CASSLLGSSYNEQFF; CDR3nt: TGCGCCAGCAGCCTCCTCGGGAGTTCCTACAATGAGCAGTTCTTC
abundance: NA; j_gene: TRBJ2-2; d_gene: NA; v_gene: TRBV2; CDR3aa: CASSDRFYAGELFF; CDR3nt: TGTGCCAGCAGTGATCGGTTTTACGCCGGGGAGCTGTTTTTT
abundance: NA; j_gene: TRBJ2-1; d_gene: TRBD2; v_gene: TRBV2; CDR3aa: CATAPEGGRNRYEQFF; CDR3nt: TGTGCCACGGCACCTGAGGGCGGGAGGAATCGGTATGAGCAGTTCTTC
abundance: NA; j_gene: TRBJ1-4; d_gene: NA; v_gene: TRBV28; CDR3aa: CASSQQGWANEKLFF; CDR3nt: TGTGCCAGCAGTCAGCAGGGTTGGGCTAATGAAAAACTGTTTTTT
abundance: NA; j_gene: TRBJ2-7; d_gene: NA; v_gene: TRBV6-5; CDR3aa: CASSYERADYEQYF; CDR3nt: TGTGCCAGCAGTTACGAGCGGGCCGACTACGAGCAGTACTTC
abundance: few; j_gene: TRBJ1-4; d_gene: NA; v_gene: TRBV5-1; CDR3aa: CASSLDVAGEKLFF; CDR3nt: TGCGCCAGCAGCTTGGATGTGGCCGGGGAAAAACTGTTTTTT
abundance: NA; j_gene: TRBJ1-1; d_gene: NA; v_gene: TRBV4-2; CDR3aa: CASSQEMTTMNTEAFF; CDR3nt: TGTGCCAGCAGCCAAGAAATGACTACGATGAACACTGAAGCTTTCTTT
abundance: NA; j_gene: TRBJ2-7; d_gene: TRBD2; v_gene: TRBV5-1; CDR3aa: CASSTGTTLEQYF; CDR3nt: TGCGCCAGCAGCACCGGGACTACGTTGGAGCAGTACTTC
abundance: NA; j_gene: TRBJ2-3; d_gene: NA; v_gene: TRBV27; CDR3aa: CASTLRDTQYF; CDR3nt: TGTGCCAGCACGCTGAGGGATACGCAGTATTTT
abundance: NA; j_gene: TRBJ2-7; d_gene: NA; v_gene: TRBV9; CDR3aa: CASSKRNNPYEQYF; CDR3nt: TGTGCCAGCAGTAAGAGGAATAACCCCTACGAGCAGTACTTC
abundance: NA; j_gene: TRBJ2-1; d_gene: TRBD2; v_gene: TRBV10-3; CDR3aa: CATQWREPGNEQFF; CDR3nt: TGTGCCACACAATGGCGGGAGCCTGGGAATGAGCAGTTCTTC
abundance: NA; j_gene: TRBJ1-5; d_gene: NA; v_gene: TRBV7-6; CDR3aa: CASSLGQRGDQPQHF; CDR3nt: TGTGCCAGCAGCCTCGGACAGAGAGGGGATCAGCCCCAGCATTTT
abundance: NA; j_gene: TRBJ1-1; d_gene: NA; v_gene: TRBV19; CDR3aa: CASTPSRDTAEAFF; CDR3nt: TGTGCCAGTACTCCATCCCGGGACACTGCTGAAGCTTTCTTT
abundance: NA; j_gene: TRBJ2-4; d_gene: TRBD2; v_gene: TRBV7-6; CDR3aa: CASSVGAGGPANIQYF; CDR3nt: TGTGCCAGCAGCGTAGGGGCGGGAGGGCCGGCAAACATTCAGTACTTC
abundance: few; j_gene: TRBJ1-2; d_gene: NA; v_gene: TRBV30; CDR3aa: CAWKGGMGDGYTF; CDR3nt: TGTGCCTGGAAGGGAGGGATGGGAGATGGCTACACCTTC
abundance: NA; j_gene: TRBJ2-1; d_gene: NA; v_gene: TRBV2; CDR3aa: CASSRGSYNEQFF; CDR3nt: TGTGCCAGCAGCAGGGGCTCCTACAATGAGCAGTTCTTC
abundance: NA; j_gene: TRBJ1-1; d_gene: NA; v_gene: TRBV5-6; CDR3aa: CASSPAPVVNTEAFF; CDR3nt: TGTGCCAGCAGCCCCGCCCCGGTCGTTAACACTGAAGCTTTCTTT
abundance: NA; j_gene: TRBJ2-7; d_gene: TRBD1; v_gene: TRBV25-1; CDR3aa: CASSITGDEQYF; CDR3nt: TGTGCCAGCAGCATTACAGGGGACGAGCAGTACTTC
abundance: NA; j_gene: TRBJ2-2; d_gene: TRBD2; v_gene: TRBV5-1; CDR3aa: CASSPRLAGGSGGELFF; CDR3nt: TGCGCCAGCAGCCCCAGACTAGCGGGAGGTTCAGGCGGGGAGCTGTTTTTT
abundance: NA; j_gene: TRBJ1-5; d_gene: NA; v_gene: TRBV10-3; CDR3aa: CAISGGSNQPQHF; CDR3nt: TGTGCCATCAGTGGGGGCAGCAATCAGCCCCAGCATTTT
abundance: NA; j_gene: TRBJ1-3; d_gene: TRBD1; v_gene: TRBV2; CDR3aa: CASSPHPRGPFFGNTIYF; CDR3nt: TGTGCCAGCAGTCCACACCCCAGGGGGCCGTTCTTTGGAAACACCATATATTTT
abundance: NA; j_gene: TRBJ2-4; d_gene: TRBD2; v_gene: TRBV6-6; CDR3aa: CASMGGSDIQYF; CDR3nt: TGTGCCAGCATGGGGGGGAGTGACATTCAGTACTTC
abundance: NA; j_gene: TRBJ2-5; d_gene: NA; v_gene: TRBV9; CDR3aa: CASSVGGTPTQYF; CDR3nt: TGTGCCAGCAGCGTAGGTGGTACTCCTACCCAGTACTTC
abundance: once; j_gene: TRBJ2-7; d_gene: TRBD2; v_gene: TRBV19; CDR3aa: CASSGESGSREQYF; CDR3nt: TGTGCCAGTAGCGGAGAGAGCGGGAGTAGGGAGCAGTACTTC
abundance: NA; j_gene: TRBJ2-1; d_gene: TRBD2; v_gene: TRBV5-1; CDR3aa: CASSWTTSGNDNEQFF; CDR3nt: TGCGCCAGCAGCTGGACGACTAGCGGGAACGACAATGAGCAGTTCTTC
abundance: NA; j_gene: TRBJ1-3; d_gene: TRBD1; v_gene: TRBV6-6; CDR3aa: CASSGTGSGNTIYF; CDR3nt: TGTGCCAGCAGCGGGACAGGCTCTGGAAACACCATATATTTT
abundance: NA; j_gene: TRBJ2-1; d_gene: NA; v_gene: TRBV19; CDR3aa: CASSITGDNEQFF; CDR3nt: TGTGCCAGTAGTATCACAGGTGACAATGAGCAGTTCTTC
abundance: few; j_gene: TRBJ1-4; d_gene: TRBD1; v_gene: TRBV5-1; CDR3aa: CASSPGTGNEKLFF; CDR3nt: TGCGCCAGCAGCCCCGGGACAGGGAATGAAAAACTGTTTTTT
abundance: NA; j_gene: TRBJ2-2; d_gene: TRBD1; v_gene: TRBV11-3; CDR3aa: CASSSRGPNTGELFF; CDR3nt: TGTGCCAGCAGCTCCAGGGGGCCCAACACCGGGGAGCTGTTTTTT
abundance: NA; j_gene: TRBJ2-3; d_gene: NA; v_gene: TRBV6-5; CDR3aa: CASSYGAGTDTQYF; CDR3nt: TGTGCCAGCAGTTACGGCGCGGGCACAGATACGCAGTATTTT